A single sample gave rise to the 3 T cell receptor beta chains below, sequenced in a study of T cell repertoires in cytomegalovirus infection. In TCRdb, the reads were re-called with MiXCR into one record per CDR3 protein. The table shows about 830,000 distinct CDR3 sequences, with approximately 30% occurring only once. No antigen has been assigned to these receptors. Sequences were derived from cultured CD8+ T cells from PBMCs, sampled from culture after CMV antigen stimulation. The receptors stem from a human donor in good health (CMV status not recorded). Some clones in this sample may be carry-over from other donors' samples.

The CDR3 reads CASSPVGVWRFF. CDR3 sequence (DNA): TGTGCCAGCAGTCCAGTGGGGGTTTGGCGGTTCTTC. The chain is built from TRBV28 and TRBJ2-1, with D possibly called TRBD1 or TRBD2 (5 bases each). The germline CDR1 and CDR2 sequences are MDHEN and SYDVKM. V was trimmed by 5 bases and J by 15 bases, leaving 17 bases between them. The CDR3 extends over 12 amino acids.

CDR3 nucleotides: TGTGCCAGCAGTTTACGGGGGGCAGCCTACGAGCAGTACTTC. Residues: CASSLRGAAYEQYF. V usage is TRBV27 and J usage is TRBJ2-7; D possibly corresponds to TRBD2 (7 bases). Trimming left V 2 bases short and J 2 bases short, with 10 bases between. The germline gives CDR1 MNHEY, CDR2 SMNVEV (reference sequence). The CDR3 covers 14 residues.

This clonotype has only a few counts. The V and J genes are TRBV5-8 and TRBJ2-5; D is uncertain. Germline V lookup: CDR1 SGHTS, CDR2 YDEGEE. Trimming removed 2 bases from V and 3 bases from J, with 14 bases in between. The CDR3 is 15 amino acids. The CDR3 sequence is CASSFFNTYEETQYF. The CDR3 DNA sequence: TGTGCCAGCAGCTTCTTTAATACCTACGAAGAGACCCAGTACTTC.